These 22 T cell receptor beta chains came from one sample sequenced in a study of graft-versus-host responses after intestinal transplantation. Method: immunoSEQ multiplex PCR; TCRdb's copy keeps in-frame clones and lacks some. The sample carries 95,000 to 110,000 clones, 87% recorded once. Their specific antigens are unknown. The material was unstimulated CD4+ T cells sorted from spleen or lymph node cells, obtained before transplant. These receptors were taken from a human donor who was the organ donor for an intestinal transplant.

This chain uses TRBV11-2 with TRBJ2-7; D unclear. Trimming cost V 0 bases and J 1 base, with 7 bases left between them. Germline loops: CDR1 SGHAT, CDR2 FQNNGV. The CDR3 contains 14 residues. The DNA of the CDR3 is TGTGCCAGCAGCTTAGATGTAAAATCCTACGAGCAGTACTTC. Its translation: CASSLDVKSYEQYF.

CDR3 sequence (DNA): TGCGCCAGCAGCCCGACAACCGGAAACACCATATATTTT. This codes for CASSPTTGNTIYF. The chain employs TRBV5-1 and TRBJ1-3; D gene ambiguous. Germline values: CDR1 SGHRS, CDR2 YFSETQ. This CDR3 region has 13 residues. The V end lost 4 bases, the J end lost 4 bases, and 9 bases lay between the germline ends. Looking up the rest from reference TRBV5-1 and TRBJ1-3 gives the full variable domain: KAGVTQTPRYLIKTRGQQVTLSCSPISGHRSVSWYQQTPGQGLQFLFEYFSETQRNKGNFPGRFSGRQFSNSRSEMNVSTLELGDSALYLCASSPTTGNTIYFGEGSWLTVV.

Here the CDR3 reads CASSPGQRGKKETQYF. CDR3 sequence (DNA): TGTGCCAGTAGTCCAGGTCAGCGGGGGAAGAAAGAGACCCAGTACTTC. The chain couples TRBV19 to TRBJ2-5; TRBD2 matches 8 bases. Unmatched junction bases numbered 11, after V lost 5 bases and J lost 3 bases. The CDR3 is 16 amino acids. Germline V gives CDR1 LNHDA, CDR2 SQIVND (reference sequence). The full variable domain, rest sourced from reference TRBV19 and TRBJ2-5, is DGGITQSPKYLFRKEGQNVTLSCEQNLNHDAMYWYRQDPGQGLRLIYYSQIVNDFQKGDIAEGYSVSREKKESFPLTVTSAQKNPTAFYLCASSPGQRGKKETQYFGPGTRLLVL.

The rearrangement joins TRBV10-3 to TRBJ1-2; D gene uncertain. Germline V gives CDR1 ENHRY, CDR2 SYGVKD. Trimming removed 0 bases at V and 1 base at J, with 6 bases between. The CDR3 runs to 14 residues. This CDR3 reads CAISESNRNYGYTF. The CDR3 DNA is TGTGCCATCAGTGAGTCAAACCGTAACTATGGCTACACCTTC.

The J gene is TRBJ1-6, the V gene TRBV7-9; TRBD1 might be the D (6 bases). Deletions cut 4 bases from V and 8 bases from J, with 15 bases between. The CDR3 totals 15 residues. The germline V gene has CDR1 SEHNR and CDR2 FQNEAQ (reference sequence). The CDR3 coding sequence is TGTGCCAGCAGCTCCCGCCAGGGGCTTGATTCACCCCTCCACTTT. It specifies CASSSRQGLDSPLHF. Together with reference TRBV7-9 and TRBJ1-6, the CDR3 gives the full variable domain: DTGVSQNPRHKITKRGQNVTFRCDPISEHNRLYWYRQTLGQGPEFLTYFQNEAQLEKSRLLSDRFSAERPKGSFSTLEIQRTEQGDSAMYLCASSSRQGLDSPLHFGNGTRLTVT.

The chain has TRBV11-2 and TRBJ1-3; D is possibly TRBD1 (6 bases). This CDR3 is built from 14 residues. From germline, CDR1 is SGHAT and CDR2 FQNNGV. Trimming removed 5 bases from V and 1 base from J, with 9 bases in between. The DNA of the CDR3 is TGTGCCAGCAGCAAGGGGGGGTCTGGAAACACCATATATTTT. Translating gives CASSKGGSGNTIYF.

CDR3 sequence: CSVGDGIYGYTF. The CDR3 DNA sequence: TGCAGCGTTGGGGACGGGATCTATGGCTACACCTTC. V and J are TRBV29-1 and TRBJ1-2, with D possibly being TRBD1 (5 bases). The CDR3 is 12 amino acids. Germline CDR1 and CDR2: SQVTM and ANQGSEA. V was shortened by 4 bases and J by 4 bases, with 10 bases between the two germline ends. Looking up the rest from reference TRBV29-1 and TRBJ1-2 gives the full variable domain: SAVISQKPSRDICQRGTSLTIQCQVDSQVTMMFWYRQQPGQSLTLIATANQGSEATYESGFVIDKFPISRPNLTFSTLTVSNMSPEDSSIYLCSVGDGIYGYTFGSGTRLTVV.

The rearrangement joins TRBV7-2 to TRBJ1-5, with 10 positions matching TRBD1. The CDR3 spans 14 residues. Germline lookup yields CDR1 SGHTA and CDR2 FQGNSA. J was trimmed by 6 bases and V by 5 bases; bases with no gene match: 4. CDR3 in amino acids: CASSPGQGGQPQHF. The CDR3, as DNA: TGTGCCAGCAGCCCCGGACAGGGGGGTCAGCCCCAGCATTTT.

This chain links TRBV27 with TRBJ2-3; possible D gene TRBD1, 5 bases. In germline, CDR1 is MNHEY, CDR2 SMNVEV (reference sequence). V gave up 6 bases and J gave up 2 bases, with 18 bases separating them. The CDR3 extends over 16 amino acids. The CDR3 DNA follows: TGTGCCAGCAGCCGGCCAGGGCTGAGTTCCACAGATACGCAGTATTTT. Its translation is CASSRPGLSSTDTQYF.

The chain uses TRBV29-1 and TRBJ2-5, with D maybe TRBD2 (6 bases). Per germline, CDR1 SQVTM and CDR2 ANQGSEA. This CDR3 has 12 residues. Trimming took 7 bases from V and 4 from J, leaving 13 bases between them. CDR3 amino acids: CSAGTGGETQYF. The CDR3 coding sequence is TGCAGCGCCGGGACCGGGGGAGAGACCCAGTACTTC.

The rearrangement joins TRBV2 to TRBJ2-3, with 9 bases lining up with TRBD2. J gave up 3 bases and V 7 bases, and 2 bases lay outside the gene matches. Germline lookup yields CDR1 SNHLY and CDR2 FYNNEI. The CDR3 totals 13 residues. CDR3 in DNA: TGTGCCAGCAAGCGGGGGGAAACAGATACGCAGTATTTT. Its protein is CASKRGETDTQYF. The complete variable domain, with remaining parts taken from reference TRBV2 and TRBJ2-3, reads EPEVTQTPSHQVTQMGQEVILRCVPISNHLYFYWYRQILGQKVEFLVSFYNNEISEKSEIFDDQFSVERPDGSNFTLKIRSTKLEDSAMYFCASKRGETDTQYFGPGTRLTVL.

V and J are TRBV7-2 and TRBJ2-5, with no clear D. The CDR3 contains 12 residues. CDR1 and CDR2 from the germline V gene are SGHTA and FQGNSA. V dropped 5 bases and J dropped 7 bases, with 11 bases sitting between them. Written as DNA, the CDR3 is TGTGCCAGCAGCCGCCGGTTGGGGACCCAGTACTTC. Translated, it gives CASSRRLGTQYF.

The gene calls are TRBV5-1 and TRBJ1-4; TRBD1 is a possible D gene (6 bases). Germline V gene lookup returns CDR1 SGHRS and CDR2 YFSETQ. Trimming stripped 1 base from V and 8 bases from J, with 15 bases between. The CDR3 sequence is 15 residues long. CDR3 coding DNA: TGCGCCAGCAGCTTGTGGTCAGGGGATAGGGAAAAACTGTTTTTT. This gives the protein CASSLWSGDREKLFF.

This chain connects TRBV7-9 to TRBJ2-1, with a possible D match to TRBD1 (6 bases). Germline V gene sequence: CDR1 SEHNR, CDR2 FQNEAQ (reference sequence). V lost 2 bases, J lost 9 bases, and 8 bases lay in between. CDR3 length equals 12 residues. CDR3 residues: CASSLTGFEQFF. The CDR3 bases are TGTGCCAGCAGCTTAACAGGGTTTGAGCAGTTCTTC.

The chain has TRBV9 and TRBJ2-1, with D possibly called TRBD1 or TRBD2 (5 bases each). V was shortened by 2 bases and J by 2 bases, with 11 bases between the two germline ends. Germline V gene lookup returns CDR1 SGDLS and CDR2 YYNGEE. The CDR3 consists of 15 residues. The CDR3 region is CASSVGTEPYNEQFF. In DNA form, the CDR3 reads TGTGCCAGCAGCGTCGGGACCGAGCCCTACAATGAGCAGTTCTTC.

This chain uses TRBV5-3 with TRBJ2-2; 8 bases agree with TRBD2. TRBV5-3 is recorded as an ORF, its role being uncertain. The CDR3 is 18 amino acids. J gave up 7 bases and V 0 bases, and 14 bases lay outside the gene matches. For the CDR3, the DNA is TGTGCCAGAAGCTTGGTTCGTTTGCGACTAGCGTGTGGCGGGGAGCTGTTTTTT. Its translation: CARSLVRLRLACGGELFF.

The rearrangement joins TRBV19 to TRBJ1-5; 10 positions match TRBD1. The ends lost 4 bases at V and 4 bases at J; junction bases unmatched: 13. The CDR3 contains 18 residues. Germline V gives CDR1 LNHDA, CDR2 SQIVND (reference sequence). The CDR3 coding sequence is TGTGCCAGTAGTAACCGGGACAGGGGCATCACTGTTAATCAGCCCCAGCATTTT. Its translation is CASSNRDRGITVNQPQHF.

The chain couples TRBV6-5 to TRBJ1-2; 7 bases are shared with TRBD1. Germline lookup yields CDR1 MNHEY and CDR2 SVGAGI. V gave up 0 bases and J gave up 4 bases; unmatched junction bases: 8. The CDR3 runs to 16 residues. CDR3: CASSYSRGGGGYGYTF. The CDR3 nucleotides read TGTGCCAGCAGTTACTCGAGAGGGGGCGGGGGCTATGGCTACACCTTC.

This rearrangement joins TRBV10-1 to TRBJ1-1, with D hard to call. The CDR3 is 14 amino acids. V lost 1 base, J lost 12 bases, and 18 bases lay in between. The germline gives CDR1 WNHNN, CDR2 SYGVQD (reference sequence). The CDR3 region has the DNA TGCGCCAGCAGTGAGTGGCTGAGGGCCGCCGGGACTTTCTTT. This encodes CASSEWLRAAGTFF.

The V call is TRBV6-1, the J call TRBJ1-2, with 9 bases fitting TRBD1. Per germline, CDR1 MNHNS and CDR2 SASEGT. The V segment lost 4 bases and the J segment 6 bases; nucleotides outside the gene matches: 9. The CDR3 runs 15 residues. The CDR3 region has the DNA TGTGCCAGCAGTGGACACCGGACAGGGGAAAATGGCTACACCTTC. Protein sequence: CASSGHRTGENGYTF.

The chain is built from TRBV19 and TRBJ1-5; tentative D call: TRBD1 (5 bases). CDR3 length: 14 amino acids. In germline, CDR1 is LNHDA, CDR2 SQIVND (reference sequence). The V gene lost 3 bases and the J gene lost 4 bases, with 10 bases spanning the gap. The CDR3 loop is CASSIGAGNQPQHF. DNA for the CDR3: TGTGCCAGTAGTATCGGGGCAGGGAATCAGCCCCAGCATTTT.

Turning to this clone: The junction shows a germline mismatch at one end, possibly a read error. This chain links TRBV5-1 with TRBJ1-2; D is possibly TRBD1 (6 bases). CDR1 and CDR2 (germline): SGHRS, YFSETQ. This CDR3 is 15 amino acids long. CDR3 nucleotide sequence: TGCGCCAGCAGCTGGTGGGACAATCCGAACTATGGCTGCACCTTC. Residues: CASSWWDNPNYGCTF.